The 14 T cell receptor beta chains reported below all come from one sample, sequenced in a study of PD-1 blockade in classical Hodgkin lymphoma. The method was immunoSEQ multiplex PCR; TCRdb's version includes in-frame clones alone and lacks a portion of them. This table holds 35,000 or so clones, almost 70% found once. Every patient had relapsed following autologous stem cell transplantation, and cohorts differed in brentuximab vedotin exposure. The sample in question was peripheral blood mononuclear cells (PBMCs), obtained before the second cycle of nivolumab. These receptors came from a human donor with classical Hodgkin lymphoma.

The V call is TRBV5-1, the J call TRBJ2-6; D gene uncertain. Looked up from germline, CDR1 is SGHRS and CDR2 is YFSETQ. The ends were cut back, 2 bases at V and 3 bases at J, with 3 bases in the middle. The CDR3 has 13 amino acids. This chain's CDR3 is CASSLFGANVLTF. Here the CDR3 DNA reads TGCGCCAGCAGCTTATTTGGGGCCAACGTCCTGACTTTC.

The genes are TRBV5-6 and TRBJ1-2, with D possibly being TRBD1 (5 bases). The V gene's germline CDR1 is SGHDT and CDR2 YYEEEE. This CDR3 has 14 residues. V lost 4 bases and J lost 7, with 17 bases in between. Here the CDR3 DNA reads TGTGCCAGCAGCCATTCGGGCAGGGTCCGTGGCTACACCTTC. Translating gives CASSHSGRVRGYTF. The whole variable domain, remainder taken from reference TRBV5-6 and TRBJ1-2, is DAGVTQSPTHLIKTRGQQVTLRCSPKSGHDTVSWYQQALGQGPQFIFQYYEEEERQRGNFPDRFSGHQFPNYSSELNVNALLLGDSALYLCASSHSGRVRGYTFGSGTRLTVV.

The chain recombines TRBV5-1 with TRBJ2-5, with D perhaps being TRBD1 or TRBD2 (6 bases each). Germline loops: CDR1 SGHRS, CDR2 YFSETQ. This CDR3 has 15 amino acids. V shed 2 bases and J shed 2 bases, with 13 bases lying between them. The DNA for the CDR3 is TGCGCCAGCAGCTTATATGGCGGGACACAAGAGACCCAGTACTTC. This translates into CASSLYGGTQETQYF.

This chain links TRBV30 with TRBJ1-5; D is unclear. CDR3 length equals 13 residues. In germline, CDR1 is GTSNPN, CDR2 SVGIG (reference sequence). The V gene lost 1 base and the J gene lost 3 bases, with 7 bases spanning the gap. This CDR3 is CAWSGGDNQPQHF. CDR3 nucleotides: TGTGCCTGGAGTGGGGGAGACAATCAGCCCCAGCATTTT.

In its sample, this clone was seen a few times. The rearrangement uses TRBV9 and TRBJ1-1; perhaps TRBD1 as D (6 bases). Trimming pared 0 bases from V and 0 bases from J, leaving 15 bases between. Germline lookup yields CDR1 SGDLS and CDR2 YYNGEE. The CDR3 runs 17 residues. The CDR3 DNA reads as TGTGCCAGCAGCGTAGTCCAACAGGGATTCATGAACACTGAAGCTTTCTTT. Translation: CASSVVQQGFMNTEAFF.

For the CDR3, the DNA is TGTGCCAGCAGCCGAACTAGCGGCTACAATGAGCAGTTCTTC. Its translation: CASSRTSGYNEQFF. V is TRBV7-3 and J is TRBJ2-1; 8 bases map to TRBD2. V trimming: 5 bases; J trimming: 3 bases; junction bases outside the gene matches: 3. From germline, CDR1 is SGHTA and CDR2 FQGTGA. This CDR3 has 14 residues.

There are a few counts of this clone. The V and J genes are TRBV18 and TRBJ1-4; D may be TRBD1 (6 bases). V was clipped by 3 bases and J by 0 bases, with 8 bases between them. This CDR3 spans 15 amino acids. Germline V gives CDR1 KGHSH, CDR2 LQKENI. The CDR3 spells CASSPDSATNEKLFF. CDR3 coding DNA: TGTGCCAGCTCACCGGACAGTGCAACTAATGAAAAACTGTTTTTT.

The rearrangement joins TRBV6-1 to TRBJ1-2; D may be TRBD1 (5 bases). CDR1 is MNHNS and CDR2 is SASEGT in the germline V gene. CDR3 length: 14 residues. Trimming took 6 bases from V and 0 from J, leaving 11 bases between them. CDR3 sequence: CASRHRKTNYGYTF. The CDR3 bases are TGTGCCAGCAGGCACAGGAAAACTAACTATGGCTACACCTTC.

The J gene is TRBJ2-1, the V gene TRBV11-2; 8 nucleotides line up with TRBD1. CDR1 SGHAT and CDR2 FQNNGV come from the germline V gene. This CDR3 is 13 amino acids long. The V segment lost 5 bases and the J segment 7 bases; nucleotides outside the gene matches: 4. CDR3 protein: CASSPRQGNEQFF. As DNA, the CDR3 is TGTGCCAGCAGCCCGCGACAGGGGAATGAGCAGTTCTTC. Full variable domain (missing parts from reference TRBV11-2 and TRBJ2-1): EAGVAQSPRYKIIEKRQSVAFWCNPISGHATLYWYQQILGQGPKLLIQFQNNGVVDDSQLPKDRFSAERLKGVDSTLKIQPAKLEDSAVYLCASSPRQGNEQFFGPGTRLTVL.

The chain combines TRBV28 with TRBJ1-4, with TRBD1 matching over 8 bases. V lost 4 bases to trimming and J lost 8 bases; unmatched junction nucleotides: 6. CDR3 length: 14 residues. Per germline, CDR1 MDHEN and CDR2 SYDVKM. The CDR3 region has the DNA TGTGCCAGCAGTTCTCCAGGGGGCTGGGAAAAACTGTTTTTT. Translated: CASSSPGGWEKLFF.

The sample holds one count of this clone. This sequence joins TRBV7-6 and TRBJ2-3, with 7 bases aligning to TRBD1. CDR1 and CDR2 (germline): SGHVS, FNYEAQ. This CDR3 contains 15 residues. After removal of 5 bases from V and 5 bases from J, the junction contained 10 bases not matched to a gene. DNA for the CDR3: TGTGCCAGCAGCGAACAGACAGGGAAGTTAGATACGCAGTATTTT. Translation: CASSEQTGKLDTQYF.

This chain uses TRBV25-1 with TRBJ2-1; 7 nucleotides match TRBD1. Germline V gives CDR1 MGHDK, CDR2 SYGVNS. The CDR3 spans 17 residues. The V gene end was trimmed by 4 bases and the J gene end by 7 bases; junction bases not matched to a gene: 16. The CDR3 is CASSGYRGSGSFNEQFF. CDR3 in DNA: TGTGCCAGCAGTGGGTACAGGGGATCCGGATCTTTTAATGAGCAGTTCTTC.

This clone was detected once. The rearrangement joins TRBV7-3 to TRBJ2-3, with a possible D match to TRBD1 (6 bases). CDR1 SGHTA and CDR2 FQGTGA come from the germline V gene. This CDR3 region has 14 residues. V lost 2 bases and J lost 5, with 11 bases in between. The CDR3 nucleotides read TGTGCCAGCAGCTTACTGGGGGCTCAAGATACGCAGTATTTT. Translating it yields CASSLLGAQDTQYF.

V and J are TRBV7-9 and TRBJ1-5, with D unclear. V was pared by 3 bases and J by 5 bases, with 5 bases between. This CDR3 comprises 12 residues. Per the germline V gene, CDR1 is SEHNR and CDR2 is FQNEAQ (reference sequence). The CDR3 nucleotides read TGTGCCAGCAGCTTTGGATATCAGCCCCAGCATTTT. Its translation is CASSFGYQPQHF.